The rows below give T cell receptor beta chains drawn from one sample of a study of cytomegalovirus exposure and HLA in healthy donors. Only in-frame clones appear in the TCRdb table, and some are missing; sequencing was by immunoSEQ multiplex PCR. The sample holds 150,000 to 250,000 clones, about 81% seen once. The sample consisted of PBMCs. The receptor set was obtained from a woman in her thirties in good health and CMV-seronegative. Each CDR3 is given with its conserved first and last residue. D genes are given only for firm matches. Not every row has a clone size; where given, it reads once, few, many or a size class.

>TRBD1|TRBJ1-5|NA|TRBV30
TGTGCCTGGGGGGACAGGGGATTAAGCAATCAGCCCCAGCATTTT
CAWGDRGLSNQPQHF
>NA|TRBJ2-3|NA|TRBV30
TGTGCCTGGAGTCTGAGTACGCAGTATTTT
CAWSLSTQYF
>NA|TRBJ1-1|NA|TRBV11-2
TGTGCCAGCAGCGTACCTACGTACACTGAAGCTTTCTTT
CASSVPTYTEAFF
>NA|TRBJ2-3|NA|TRBV18
TGTGCCAGCTCACTTCTGGCCTCCACCACAGATACGCAGTATTTT
CASSLLASTTDTQYF
>NA|TRBJ1-2|NA|TRBV6-5
TGTGCCAGCAGCCAGGACAGCTATGGCTACACCTTC
CASSQDSYGYTF
>NA|TRBJ2-7|NA|TRBV5-4
TGTGCCAGCAGCCATCCAGGGTACGAGCAGTACTTC
CASSHPGYEQYF
>NA|TRBJ1-6|NA|TRBV9
TGTGCCAGCAGCTCTACAGGGAGCTCCTATAATTCACCCCTCCACTTT
CASSSTGSSYNSPLHF
>NA|TRBJ2-5|once|TRBV2
TGTGCCAGCAGTGAACAGCAAGAGACCCAGTACTTC
CASSEQQETQYF
>NA|TRBJ1-1|NA|TRBV7-2
TGTGCCAGCAGCCGACGACCCCTAGCAGGCACTGAAGCTTTCTTT
CASSRRPLAGTEAFF
>NA|TRBJ1-3|NA|TRBV6-1
TGTGCCAGCAGTGAGCGGGCAGGATCTGGAAACACCATATATTTT
CASSERAGSGNTIYF
>NA|TRBJ1-3|NA|TRBV6-6
TGTGCCAGCAGTTACGAGGACATCCTCTCTGGAAACACCATATATTTT
CASSYEDILSGNTIYF
>NA|TRBJ2-3|NA|TRBV18
TGTGCCAGCTCACCCAGGGCAGATACGCAGTATTTT
CASSPRADTQYF
>NA|TRBJ1-1|NA|TRBV6-5
TGTGCCAGCAGTTACGGGACTCACGGGGGAGCTTTCTTT
CASSYGTHGGAFF
>NA|TRBJ1-3|NA|TRBV15
TGTGCCACCAGCCGGGACTCATCTGGAAACACCATATATTTT
CATSRDSSGNTIYF
>TRBD2|TRBJ2-7|few|TRBV28
TGTGCCAGCAGTCGTTCTAGCGGGAGGTCCCACGAGCAGTACTTC
CASSRSSGRSHEQYF